This paragraph reports one TCR beta chain. The target antigen is unknown. Produced via immunoSEQ multiplex PCR; TCRdb's table is partial and in-frame only. The sample gives about 140,000 clones, about 92% of which show up once; around 3% is in the top ten. In germline, CDR1 is SGHAT, CDR2 FQNNGV. V gave up 5 bases and J gave up 8 bases, with 16 bases separating them. The CDR3 has 14 amino acids. This sample stems from a study of T cell responses to AZD1222 COVID-19 vaccine. Regarding the study as a whole: Only six or seven AZD1222 recipients tested seropositive at baseline. Within unmutated variant regions lay the reported targets of nearly half of spike-specific TCRs.

The chain combines TRBV11-2 with TRBJ2-1; no definite D call. This TCR was recovered from an adult in good health. The sample in question was peripheral blood, obtained on day 0 of AZD1222 vaccination. CDR3 sequence (DNA): TGTGCCAGCAGCGCCAGGCCCCGGGCGGATGAGCAGTTCTTC. Translation gives CASSARPRADEQFF.